These 12 T cell receptor beta chains came from one sample sequenced in a study of blood T cell repertoires in COVID-19. TCRdb's copy holds only in-frame clones and misses some; the assay was immunoSEQ multiplex PCR. The sample holds hundreds of thousands of clones; 75% to 90% are singletons and the top ten take roughly 5%. The sample was PBMCs or T cells enriched from blood (not recorded which). All receptors come from a man in his sixties who had recovered from COVID-19.

The sample holds one count of this clone. The chain uses TRBV3-1 (or the pseudogene TRBV3-2) and TRBJ1-2; TRBD1 is a possible D gene (6 bases). The germline CDR1 and CDR2 sequences are LGHDT and YNNKEL (reference sequence). V was pared by 1 base and J by 5 bases, with 11 bases between. The CDR3 is made up of 14 amino acids. The CDR3 loop is CASSQATGYYGYTF. The CDR3 nucleotides read TGTGCCAGCAGCCAAGCAACAGGGTATTATGGCTACACCTTC.

The rearrangement uses TRBV5-1 and TRBJ2-7; D perhaps matches TRBD1 (6 bases). There are 12 residues in the CDR3. CDR1 is SGHRS, CDR2 YFSETQ, per germline. V lost 3 bases to trimming and J lost 5 bases, with 9 bases between them. This CDR3 is CASSSQGHEQYF. The CDR3 bases are TGCGCCAGCAGCTCACAGGGCCACGAGCAGTACTTC.

The V gene is TRBV6-2 or TRBV6-3, the J gene TRBJ2-7; possibly TRBD1 for D (6 bases). V lost 5 bases and J 7 bases, leaving 9 bases between the germline ends. This CDR3 comprises 11 residues. Germline V CDR1 and CDR2: MNHEY, SVGEGT. The CDR3 spells CASSHGTEQYF. The CDR3 bases are TGTGCCAGCAGTCACGGGACAGAGCAGTACTTC.

The rearrangement joins TRBV5-1 to TRBJ2-5, with 8 bases fitting TRBD1. CDR1 and CDR2 (germline): SGHRS, YFSETQ. V was pared by 3 bases and J by 6 bases, with 10 bases of the junction left unmatched. This CDR3 has 15 residues. This chain's CDR3 is CASSSDRDGMKTQYF. Written as DNA, the CDR3 is TGCGCCAGCAGCTCGGACAGGGATGGAATGAAGACCCAGTACTTC.

The gene calls are TRBV21-1 and TRBJ2-1; the table names TRBD2, a call not compared with the DNA. TRBV21-1 is given as a pseudogene. CDR3 length: 17 amino acids. The CDR3 loop is CASSKGLAGAVYNEQFF. CDR3 DNA sequence: TGTGCCAGCAGCAAGGGGCTTGCGGGAGCAGTCTACAATGAGCAGTTCTTC.

J is TRBJ2-1 and V is TRBV19, with D possibly matching TRBD2 (5 bases). Deletions cut 9 bases from V and 0 bases from J, with 15 bases between. The length of the CDR3 is 15 residues. CDR1 and CDR2 (germline): LNHDA, SQIVND (reference sequence). CDR3 sequence reads: CASRDYHSSYNEQFF. The CDR3 nucleotides read TGTGCCAGCCGAGACTATCATAGCTCCTACAATGAGCAGTTCTTC.

The chain carries TRBV11-2 and TRBJ2-7; perhaps TRBD2 as D (6 bases). The CDR3 sequence is 16 residues long. V was trimmed by 7 bases and J by 0 bases, leaving 19 bases between them. Germline V gives CDR1 SGHAT, CDR2 FQNNGV. CDR3 region: CASIPRGFVGSYEQYF. The CDR3 DNA follows: TGTGCCAGCATCCCACGGGGGTTCGTAGGCTCCTACGAGCAGTACTTC. Full variable domain (rest looked up from reference TRBV11-2 and TRBJ2-7): EAGVAQSPRYKIIEKRQSVAFWCNPISGHATLYWYQQILGQGPKLLIQFQNNGVVDDSQLPKDRFSAERLKGVDSTLKIQPAKLEDSAVYLCASIPRGFVGSYEQYFGPGTRLTVT.

There are a few counts of this clone. The CDR3 DNA is TGTGCCAGCAGCACCCTTCGCGGCTCCTATGGCTACACCTTC. Translating gives CASSTLRGSYGYTF. The V and J genes are TRBV6-2 or TRBV6-3 and TRBJ1-2; no clear D. Germline CDR1 is MNHEY and CDR2 is SVGEGT. This CDR3 is 14 amino acids long. Between the trimmed V and J ends, which lost 6 bases and 4 bases, there was a span of 15 bases.

The chain employs TRBV19 and TRBJ1-1, with D perhaps TRBD1 (5 bases). This CDR3 contains 15 residues. CDR1 LNHDA and CDR2 SQIVND come from the germline V gene (reference sequence). V shed 1 base and J shed 0 bases, with 9 bases lying between them. CDR3 sequence: CASSIGHRMNTEAFF. The CDR3 region has the DNA TGTGCCAGTAGTATAGGACACAGGATGAACACTGAAGCTTTCTTT.

Comment on this clone: This sample includes further DNA sequences coding for the same CDR3. The chain employs TRBV12-3 or TRBV12-4 and TRBJ1-5, with TRBD1 as a possible D gene (6 bases). CDR3 length equals 13 residues. V lost 3 bases, J lost 7 bases, and 10 bases lay in between. CDR3: CASSLEGGQPQHF. Here the CDR3 DNA reads TGTGCCAGCAGTTTGGAGGGGGGGCAGCCCCAGCATTTT.

This chain uses TRBV7-2 with TRBJ2-7; 9 bases map to TRBD1. The CDR3 has 14 residues. Losses at the gene ends were 5 bases for V and 2 bases for J; bases not matched to a gene: 4. Germline-derived CDR1 and CDR2 are SGHTA and FQGNSA. The chain's CDR3 is CASSIGQGPYEQYF. The CDR3 DNA follows: TGTGCCAGCAGCATTGGACAGGGGCCCTACGAGCAGTACTTC.

The chain has TRBV29-1 and TRBJ2-7; 8 bases are shared with TRBD1. Trimming removed 4 bases from V and 6 bases from J; junction bases left unmatched: 5. The CDR3 covers 12 residues. Germline values: CDR1 SQVTM, CDR2 ANQGSEA. DNA for the CDR3: TGCAGCGTTGGACAGGGGTCGAGCGAGCAGTACTTC. Amino acids: CSVGQGSSEQYF.